This T cell receptor (beta chain) was profiled in a study of blood T cell repertoires in COVID-19. The overall study: Acute-phase and convalescent COVID-19 samples originated in the United States, Italy and Spain. In each case, the material was cDNA or gDNA derived from T cells, B-cell-depleted T cells, or PBMCs.

Original data processing: Using reference gene primer amplification, nucleated cell counts were estimated. Repertoires were generated with immunoSEQ multiplex PCR, while TCRdb's copy carries only in-frame clones and drops some. That table gives V, J and clone size, and the DNA gave D and trimming. Among some 80,000 clones listed, 60% to 85% were seen once. Trimming removed 3 bases from V and 5 bases from J, with 13 bases in between. Germline V gene lookup returns CDR1 KGHSH and CDR2 LQKENI. This CDR3 spans 14 amino acids. This chain connects TRBV18 to TRBJ2-5; D is uncertain. The clonotype was recovered from a human donor in a cohort sampled during active COVID-19. Sequencing used peripheral blood. The CDR3 DNA reads TGTGCCAGCTCACCGGGCTACACTCGGGAGACCCAGTACTTC. Translating it yields CASSPGYTRETQYF.